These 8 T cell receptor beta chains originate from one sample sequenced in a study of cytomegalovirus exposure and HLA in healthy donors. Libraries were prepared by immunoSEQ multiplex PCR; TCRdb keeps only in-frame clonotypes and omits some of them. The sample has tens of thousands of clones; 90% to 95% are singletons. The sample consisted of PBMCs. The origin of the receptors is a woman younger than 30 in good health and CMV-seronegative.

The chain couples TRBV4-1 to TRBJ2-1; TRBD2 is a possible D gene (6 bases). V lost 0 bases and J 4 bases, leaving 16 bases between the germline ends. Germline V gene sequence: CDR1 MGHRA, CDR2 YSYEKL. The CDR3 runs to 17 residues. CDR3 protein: CASSQEAPGEGYNEQFF. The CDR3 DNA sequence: TGCGCCAGCAGCCAAGAAGCTCCGGGAGAGGGATACAATGAGCAGTTCTTC.

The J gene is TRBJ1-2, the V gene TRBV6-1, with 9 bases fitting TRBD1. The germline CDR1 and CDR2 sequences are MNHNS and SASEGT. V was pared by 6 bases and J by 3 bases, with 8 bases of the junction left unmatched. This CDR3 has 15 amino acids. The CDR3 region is CASSDEQGAHYGYTF. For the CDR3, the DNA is TGTGCCAGCAGCGACGAACAGGGGGCTCACTATGGCTACACCTTC.

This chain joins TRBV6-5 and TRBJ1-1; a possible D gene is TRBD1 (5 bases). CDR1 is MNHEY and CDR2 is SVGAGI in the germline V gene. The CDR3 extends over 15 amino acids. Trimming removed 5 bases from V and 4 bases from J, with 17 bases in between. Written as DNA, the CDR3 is TGTGCCAGCAGTCTTTCGACCGGGGGGGGCACTGAAGCTTTCTTT. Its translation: CASSLSTGGGTEAFF.

As DNA, the CDR3 is TGTGCCAGCAGAACCACTAGTTCCACAGATACGCAGTATTTT. Translation: CASRTTSSTDTQYF. The chain employs TRBV28 and TRBJ2-3; TRBD2 is a possible D gene (5 bases). This CDR3 has 14 residues. The ends were cut back, 6 bases at V and 2 bases at J, with 12 bases in the middle. Germline lookup yields CDR1 MDHEN and CDR2 SYDVKM.

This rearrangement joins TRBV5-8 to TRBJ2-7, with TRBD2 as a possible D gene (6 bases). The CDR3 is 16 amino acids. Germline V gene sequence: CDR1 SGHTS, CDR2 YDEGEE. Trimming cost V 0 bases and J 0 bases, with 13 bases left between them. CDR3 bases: TGTGCCAGCAGCTTGGGGAGGGGAATCCGCTCCTACGAGCAGTACTTC. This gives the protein CASSLGRGIRSYEQYF.

DNA for the CDR3: TGTGCCAGCAGTTACCAGATTGGACAGGGAGATTCACCCCTCCACTTT. Its translation is CASSYQIGQGDSPLHF. The J gene is TRBJ1-6, the V gene TRBV6-6; 8 bases align to TRBD1. J was trimmed by 8 bases and V by 2 bases; bases with no gene match: 8. The V gene's germline CDR1 is MNHNY and CDR2 SVGAGI (reference sequence). The CDR3 is made up of 16 amino acids.

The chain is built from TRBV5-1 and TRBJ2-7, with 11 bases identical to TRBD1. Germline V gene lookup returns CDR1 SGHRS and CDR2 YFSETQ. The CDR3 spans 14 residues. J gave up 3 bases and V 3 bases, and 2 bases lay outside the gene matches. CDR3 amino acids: CASSSDRGLYEQYF. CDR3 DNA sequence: TGCGCCAGCAGCTCGGACAGGGGGCTCTACGAGCAGTACTTC.

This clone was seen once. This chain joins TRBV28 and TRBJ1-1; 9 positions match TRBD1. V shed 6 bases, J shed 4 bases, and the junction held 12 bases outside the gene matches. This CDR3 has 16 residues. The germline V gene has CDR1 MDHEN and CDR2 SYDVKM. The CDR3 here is CASSRAPGQGSTEAFF. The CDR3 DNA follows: TGTGCCAGCAGCCGGGCTCCGGGACAGGGTAGCACTGAAGCTTTCTTT. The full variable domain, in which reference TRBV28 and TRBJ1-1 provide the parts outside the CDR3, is DVKVTQSSRYLVKRTGEKVFLECVQDMDHENMFWYRQDPGLGLRLIYFSYDVKMKEKGDIPEGYSVSREKKERFSLILESASTNQTSMYLCASSRAPGQGSTEAFFGQGTRLTVV.